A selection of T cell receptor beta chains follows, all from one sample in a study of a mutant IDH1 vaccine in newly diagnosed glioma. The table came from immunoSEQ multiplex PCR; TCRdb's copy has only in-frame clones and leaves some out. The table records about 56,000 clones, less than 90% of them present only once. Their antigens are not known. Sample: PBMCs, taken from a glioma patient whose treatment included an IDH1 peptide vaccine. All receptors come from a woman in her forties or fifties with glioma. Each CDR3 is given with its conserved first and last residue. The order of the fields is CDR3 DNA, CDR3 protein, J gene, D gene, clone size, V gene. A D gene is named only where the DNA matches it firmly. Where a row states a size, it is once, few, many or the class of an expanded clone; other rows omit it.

CDR3nt: TGTGCCAGCAGCTTCCGGGACAGGGGGGGCACTGAAGCTTTCTTT
CDR3aa: CASSFRDRGGTEAFF
j_gene: TRBJ1-1
d_gene: TRBD1
abundance: .
v_gene: TRBV7-9

CDR3nt: TGCAGCGTTGGGGGCTTTGACTATGGCTACACCTTC
CDR3aa: CSVGGFDYGYTF
j_gene: TRBJ1-2
d_gene: .
abundance: few
v_gene: TRBV29-1

CDR3nt: TGCGCCAGCAGCGGGCGCGTGGCGACTGAAGCTTTCTTT
CDR3aa: CASSGRVATEAFF
j_gene: TRBJ1-1
d_gene: .
abundance: .
v_gene: TRBV5-1

CDR3nt: TGTGCCAGCAGTCCTGGTATTAGCAATCAGCCCCAGCATTTT
CDR3aa: CASSPGISNQPQHF
j_gene: TRBJ1-5
d_gene: .
abundance: .
v_gene: TRBV27

CDR3nt: TGTGCCAGCAGGAGAGGCGGGGCCCTGAACACTGAAGCTTTCTTT
CDR3aa: CASRRGGALNTEAFF
j_gene: TRBJ1-1
d_gene: .
abundance: .
v_gene: TRBV28

CDR3nt: TGTGCCAGCAGTTTCATCTCGACAGGGCGGCGCGCAGCTTTCTTT
CDR3aa: CASSFISTGRRAAFF
j_gene: TRBJ1-1
d_gene: TRBD1
abundance: .
v_gene: TRBV6-5

CDR3nt: TGTGCCAGCAGCGTAGGGGACAGACTCTACGAGCAGTACTTC
CDR3aa: CASSVGDRLYEQYF
j_gene: TRBJ2-7
d_gene: TRBD1
abundance: .
v_gene: TRBV9

CDR3nt: TGCAGCGTTGGTCTGGGACAGGGAGTAGAAGCTTTCTTT
CDR3aa: CSVGLGQGVEAFF
j_gene: TRBJ1-1
d_gene: TRBD1
abundance: .
v_gene: TRBV29-1

CDR3nt: TGTGCCAGCATTCCAGACAGGGGAAACACCATATATTTT
CDR3aa: CASIPDRGNTIYF
j_gene: TRBJ1-3
d_gene: .
abundance: .
v_gene: TRBV5-5

CDR3nt: TGTGCCAGGGGGCTCGGCGTCCTGACTTTC
CDR3aa: CARGLGVLTF
j_gene: TRBJ2-6
d_gene: .
abundance: .
v_gene: TRBV7-9